The 8 T cell receptor beta chains below all came from one sample that was sequenced in a study of cytomegalovirus exposure and HLA in healthy donors. The study ran its PCR with 60 Vbeta and 13 Jbeta primers. The method was immunoSEQ multiplex PCR; TCRdb's version includes in-frame clones alone and lacks a portion of them. The sample records some 110,000 clones, under 85% being singletons. Sample: PBMCs. Receptors originate from a man younger than 40 in good health and CMV-seropositive.

This chain uses TRBV4-1 with TRBJ1-2, with D possibly being TRBD1 (5 bases). In germline, CDR1 is MGHRA, CDR2 YSYEKL. The CDR3 contains 16 residues. V was shortened by 3 bases and J by 1 base, with 15 bases between the two germline ends. The CDR3 here is CASSHPQVGGNYGYTF. The CDR3 DNA follows: TGCGCCAGCAGCCATCCCCAGGTCGGGGGTAACTATGGCTACACCTTC.

A few counts support this clone. The chain is built from TRBV6-5 and TRBJ2-7; 8 nucleotides align to TRBD1. Germline V gene data show CDR1 as MNHEY and CDR2 as SVGAGI. The CDR3 totals 13 residues. V shed 10 bases, J shed 5 bases, and the junction held 10 bases outside the gene matches. The CDR3 bases are TGTGCCATCAGCTTCGGACAGGGCAACGAGCAGTACTTC. Translation gives CAISFGQGNEQYF.

This clone was seen more than once but under ten times. The rearrangement links TRBV7-9 to TRBJ1-3; 12 positions agree with TRBD1. J was trimmed by 0 bases and V by 7 bases; bases with no gene match: 10. In germline, CDR1 is SEHNR, CDR2 FQNEAQ (reference sequence). This CDR3 comprises 18 residues. The CDR3 here is CASIGLGTGGSSGNTIYF. For the CDR3, the DNA is TGTGCCAGCATCGGATTGGGGACAGGGGGCTCCTCTGGAAACACCATATATTTT. Using reference TRBV7-9 and TRBJ1-3 for the parts outside the CDR3, the full variable domain is DTGVSQNPRHKITKRGQNVTFRCDPISEHNRLYWYRQTLGQGPEFLTYFQNEAQLEKSRLLSDRFSAERPKGSFSTLEIQRTEQGDSAMYLCASIGLGTGGSSGNTIYFGEGSWLTVV.

V and J are TRBV10-1 and TRBJ1-1, with a possible D match to TRBD1 (6 bases). This CDR3 has 16 residues. Germline V gene sequence: CDR1 WNHNN, CDR2 SYGVQD (reference sequence). Trimming stripped 2 bases from V and 11 bases from J, with 24 bases between. CDR3 sequence: CASSESRGWNFERAFF. The CDR3 DNA reads TGCGCCAGCAGTGAGAGCAGGGGTTGGAATTTTGAACGCGCTTTCTTT.

The J gene is TRBJ2-1, the V gene TRBV6-1; 8 nucleotides line up with TRBD2. V was clipped by 2 bases and J by 7 bases; unmatched bases: 7. Per germline, CDR1 MNHNS and CDR2 SASEGT. The CDR3 covers 15 residues. The CDR3 coding sequence is TGTGCCAGCAGTGAATCGGGGGGGGCCGCGAATGAGCAGTTCTTC. Amino acid sequence: CASSESGGAANEQFF.

The chain joins TRBV11-2 to TRBJ1-4, with 7 nucleotides matching TRBD1. The germline CDR1 and CDR2 sequences are SGHAT and FQNNGV. This CDR3 contains 17 residues. The ends lost 1 base at V and 7 bases at J; junction bases unmatched: 12. The CDR3, as DNA: TGTGCCAGCAGCTTAGGGGATCAGGGGGGTTTGGGTGAAAAACTGTTTTTT. This translates into CASSLGDQGGLGEKLFF.

The gene calls are TRBV5-1 and TRBJ2-3; D is unresolved. The V gene lost 3 bases and the J gene lost 2 bases, with 10 bases spanning the gap. CDR3 length equals 14 residues. In germline, CDR1 is SGHRS, CDR2 YFSETQ. CDR3 protein: CASSSSPPTDTQYF. The DNA for the CDR3 is TGCGCCAGCAGCTCGAGCCCCCCCACAGATACGCAGTATTTT.

The chain couples TRBV18 to TRBJ2-7; D call uncertain. Germline V gene lookup returns CDR1 KGHSH and CDR2 LQKENI. The CDR3 covers 13 residues. Trimming cost V 3 bases and J 0 bases, with 6 bases left between them. The DNA for the CDR3 is TGTGCCAGCTCACCGTCCGGCTCCTACGAGCAGTACTTC. As protein: CASSPSGSYEQYF.